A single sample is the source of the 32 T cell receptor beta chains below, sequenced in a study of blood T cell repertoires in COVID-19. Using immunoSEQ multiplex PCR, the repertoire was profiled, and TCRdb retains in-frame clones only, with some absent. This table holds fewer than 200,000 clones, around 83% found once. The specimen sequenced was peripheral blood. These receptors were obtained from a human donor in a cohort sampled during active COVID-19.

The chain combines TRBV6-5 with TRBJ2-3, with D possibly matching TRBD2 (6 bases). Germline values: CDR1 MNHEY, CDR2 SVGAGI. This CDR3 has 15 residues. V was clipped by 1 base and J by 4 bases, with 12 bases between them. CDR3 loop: CASSYLVGLPDTQYF. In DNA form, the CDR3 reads TGTGCCAGCAGTTACTTAGTCGGACTACCAGATACGCAGTATTTT.

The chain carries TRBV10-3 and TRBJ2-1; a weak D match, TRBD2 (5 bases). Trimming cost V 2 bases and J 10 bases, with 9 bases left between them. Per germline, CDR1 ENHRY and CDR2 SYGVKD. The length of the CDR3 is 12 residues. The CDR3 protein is CAISEREREQFF. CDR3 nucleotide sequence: TGTGCCATCAGTGAGAGGGAGAGGGAGCAGTTCTTC.

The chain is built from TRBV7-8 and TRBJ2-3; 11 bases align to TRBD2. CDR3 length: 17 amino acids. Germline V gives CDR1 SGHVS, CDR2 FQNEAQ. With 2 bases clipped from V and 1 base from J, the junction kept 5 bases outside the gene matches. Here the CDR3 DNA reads TGTGCCAGCAGCTTACTAATTAGCGGGGGGGGCACAGATACGCAGTATTTT. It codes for CASSLLISGGGTDTQYF.

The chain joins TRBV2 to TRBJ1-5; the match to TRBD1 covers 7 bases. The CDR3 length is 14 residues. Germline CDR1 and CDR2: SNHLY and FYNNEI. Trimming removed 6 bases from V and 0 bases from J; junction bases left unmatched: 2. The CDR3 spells CASSGQVSNQPQHF. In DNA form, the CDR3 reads TGTGCCAGCAGCGGACAGGTTAGCAATCAGCCCCAGCATTTT.

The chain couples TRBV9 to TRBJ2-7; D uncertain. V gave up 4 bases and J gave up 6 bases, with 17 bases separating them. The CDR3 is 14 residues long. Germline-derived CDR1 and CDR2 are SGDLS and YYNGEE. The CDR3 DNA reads TGTGCCAGCAGCCCCCTGGTTGCCCTCGGCGAGCAGTACTTC. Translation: CASSPLVALGEQYF.

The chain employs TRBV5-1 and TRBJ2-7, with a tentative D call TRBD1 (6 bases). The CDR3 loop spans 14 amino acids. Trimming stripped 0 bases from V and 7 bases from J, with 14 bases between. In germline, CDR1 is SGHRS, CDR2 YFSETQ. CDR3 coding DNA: TGCGCCAGCAGCTTGGCCGCAGGGGTCAAGGAGCAGTACTTC. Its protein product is CASSLAAGVKEQYF.

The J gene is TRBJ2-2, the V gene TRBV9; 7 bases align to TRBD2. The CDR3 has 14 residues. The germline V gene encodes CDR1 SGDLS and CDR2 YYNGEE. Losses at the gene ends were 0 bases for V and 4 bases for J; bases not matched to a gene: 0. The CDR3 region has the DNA TGTGCCAGCAGCGTAGGGGGGGGCACCGGGGAGCTGTTTTTT. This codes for CASSVGGGTGELFF.

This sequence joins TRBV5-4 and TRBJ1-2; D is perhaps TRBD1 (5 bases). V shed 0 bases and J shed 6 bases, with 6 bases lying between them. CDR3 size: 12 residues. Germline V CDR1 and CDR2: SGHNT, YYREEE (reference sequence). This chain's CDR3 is CASSLGGDGYTF. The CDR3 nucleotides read TGTGCCAGCAGCTTGGGGGGGGATGGCTACACCTTC.

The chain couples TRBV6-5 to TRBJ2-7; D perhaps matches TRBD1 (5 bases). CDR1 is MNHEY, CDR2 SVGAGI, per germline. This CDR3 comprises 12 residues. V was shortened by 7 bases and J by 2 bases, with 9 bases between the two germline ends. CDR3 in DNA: TGTGCCAGCAAGGACACAACCTACGAGCAGTACTTC. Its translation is CASKDTTYEQYF.

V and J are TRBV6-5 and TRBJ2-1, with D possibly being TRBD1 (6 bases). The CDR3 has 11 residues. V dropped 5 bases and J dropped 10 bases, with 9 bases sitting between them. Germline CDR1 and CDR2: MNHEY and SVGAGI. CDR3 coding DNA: TGTGCCAGCAGTCACGGACAGGAGCAGTTCTTC. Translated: CASSHGQEQFF.

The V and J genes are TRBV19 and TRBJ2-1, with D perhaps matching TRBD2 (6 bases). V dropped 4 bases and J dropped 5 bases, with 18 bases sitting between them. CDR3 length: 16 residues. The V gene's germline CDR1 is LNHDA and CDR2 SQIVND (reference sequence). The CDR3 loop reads CASSTLSGDAHNEQFF. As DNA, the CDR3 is TGTGCCAGTAGTACTCTTTCGGGGGACGCTCACAATGAGCAGTTCTTC.

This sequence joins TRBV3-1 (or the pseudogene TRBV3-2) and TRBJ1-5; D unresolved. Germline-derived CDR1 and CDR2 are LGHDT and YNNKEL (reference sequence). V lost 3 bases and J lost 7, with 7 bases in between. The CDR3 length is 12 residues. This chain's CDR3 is CASSHREQPQHF. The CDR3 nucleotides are TGTGCCAGCAGCCACCGGGAACAGCCCCAGCATTTT.

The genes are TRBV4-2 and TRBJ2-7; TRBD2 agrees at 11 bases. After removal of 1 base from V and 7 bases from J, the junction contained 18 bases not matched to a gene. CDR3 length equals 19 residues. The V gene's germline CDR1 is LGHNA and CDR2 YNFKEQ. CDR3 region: CASSQATWPSGRRSREQYF. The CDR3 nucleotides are TGTGCCAGCAGCCAAGCTACTTGGCCTAGCGGGAGGAGGTCGAGGGAGCAGTACTTC.

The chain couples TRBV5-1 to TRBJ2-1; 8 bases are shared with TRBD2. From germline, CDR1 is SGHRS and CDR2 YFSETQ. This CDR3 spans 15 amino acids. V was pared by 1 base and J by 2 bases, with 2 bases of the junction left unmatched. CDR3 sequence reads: CASSLPGGPYNEQFF. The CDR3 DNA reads TGCGCCAGCAGCTTGCCGGGAGGGCCCTACAATGAGCAGTTCTTC.

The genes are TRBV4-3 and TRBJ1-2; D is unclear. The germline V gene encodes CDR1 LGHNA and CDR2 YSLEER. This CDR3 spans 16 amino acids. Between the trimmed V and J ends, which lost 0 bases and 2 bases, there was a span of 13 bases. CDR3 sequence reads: CASSQDGRRQNYGYTF. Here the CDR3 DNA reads TGCGCCAGCAGCCAAGATGGGAGGAGGCAGAACTATGGCTACACCTTC.

CDR3 sequence: CASSWGGVPRNTEAFF. In DNA form, the CDR3 reads TGTGCCAGCAGCTGGGGGGGGGTACCAAGGAACACTGAAGCTTTCTTT. V and J are TRBV5-4 and TRBJ1-1, with a tentative D call TRBD1 (5 bases). CDR3 length: 16 amino acids. Germline V lookup: CDR1 SGHNT, CDR2 YYREEE (reference sequence). V was shortened by 3 bases and J by 1 base, with 16 bases between the two germline ends.

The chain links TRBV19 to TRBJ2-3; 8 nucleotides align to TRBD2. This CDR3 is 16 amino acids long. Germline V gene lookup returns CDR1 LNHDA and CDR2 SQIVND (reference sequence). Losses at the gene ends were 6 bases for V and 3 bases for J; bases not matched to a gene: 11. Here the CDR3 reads CASSRIGGAGTDTQYF. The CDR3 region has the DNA TGTGCCAGTAGCCGCATCGGGGGGGCCGGTACAGATACGCAGTATTTT.

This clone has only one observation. The DNA of the CDR3 is TGTGCCAGCAGCCGTGGGGAGCGCCGTATACAAGAAGCTTTCTTT. Its translation: CASSRGERRIQEAFF. This chain joins TRBV3-1 (or the pseudogene TRBV3-2) and TRBJ1-1; no firm D call. This CDR3 is 15 amino acids long. The ends were cut back, 4 bases at V and 8 bases at J, with 20 bases in the middle. In germline, CDR1 is LGHDT, CDR2 YNNKEL (reference sequence).

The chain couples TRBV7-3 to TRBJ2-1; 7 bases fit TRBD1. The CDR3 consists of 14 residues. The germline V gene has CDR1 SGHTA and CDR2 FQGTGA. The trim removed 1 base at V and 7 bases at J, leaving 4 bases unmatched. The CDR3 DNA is TGTGCCAGCAGCTTAAACAGGGGCAGGAATGAGCAGTTCTTC. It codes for CASSLNRGRNEQFF. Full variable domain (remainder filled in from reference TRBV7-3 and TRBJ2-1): GAGVSQTPSNKVTEKGKYVELRCDPISGHTALYWYRQSLGQGPEFLIYFQGTGAADDSGLPNDRFFAVRPEGSVSTLKIQRTERGDSAVYLCASSLNRGRNEQFFGPGTRLTVL.

CDR3 region: CASSQDRRGRAEAFF. The CDR3 coding sequence is TGCGCCAGCAGCCAAGATAGAAGGGGCCGGGCTGAAGCTTTCTTT. V gene TRBV4-3 combines with J gene TRBJ1-1; D is perhaps TRBD1 (5 bases). V lost 0 bases, J lost 6 bases, and 14 bases lay in between. This CDR3 comprises 15 residues. Per the germline V gene, CDR1 is LGHNA and CDR2 is YSLEER.

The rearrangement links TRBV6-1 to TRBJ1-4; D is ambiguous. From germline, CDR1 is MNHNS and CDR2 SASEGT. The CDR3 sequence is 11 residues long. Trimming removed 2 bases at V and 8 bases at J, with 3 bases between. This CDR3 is CASSELEKLFF. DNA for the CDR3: TGTGCCAGCAGTGAACTGGAAAAACTGTTTTTT.

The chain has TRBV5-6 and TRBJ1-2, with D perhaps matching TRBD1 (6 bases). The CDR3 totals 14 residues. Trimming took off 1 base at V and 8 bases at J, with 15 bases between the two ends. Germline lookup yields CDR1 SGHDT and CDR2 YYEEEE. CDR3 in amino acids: CASSLQGSVLGYTF. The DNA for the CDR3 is TGTGCCAGCAGCTTGCAGGGGTCAGTCCTCGGCTACACCTTC.

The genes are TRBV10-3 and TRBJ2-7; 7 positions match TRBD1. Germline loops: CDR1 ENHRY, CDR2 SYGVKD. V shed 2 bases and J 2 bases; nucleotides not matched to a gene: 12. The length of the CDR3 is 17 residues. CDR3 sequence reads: CAISEGLTGQAAYEQYF. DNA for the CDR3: TGTGCCATCAGTGAGGGTCTTACTGGACAGGCCGCCTACGAGCAGTACTTC.

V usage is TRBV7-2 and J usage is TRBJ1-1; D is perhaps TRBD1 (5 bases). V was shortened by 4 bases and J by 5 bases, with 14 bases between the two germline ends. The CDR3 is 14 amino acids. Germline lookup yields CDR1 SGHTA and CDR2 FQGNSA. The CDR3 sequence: CASSSRPDSTEAFF. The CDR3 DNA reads TGTGCCAGCAGCTCCCGACCTGACAGTACTGAAGCTTTCTTT.

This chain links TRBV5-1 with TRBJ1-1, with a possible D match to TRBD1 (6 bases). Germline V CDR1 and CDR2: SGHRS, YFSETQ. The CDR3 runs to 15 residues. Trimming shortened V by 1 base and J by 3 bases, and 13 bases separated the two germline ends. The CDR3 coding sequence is TGCGCCAGCAGCTTGACAGGGACGGTAGACACTGAAGCTTTCTTT. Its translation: CASSLTGTVDTEAFF.

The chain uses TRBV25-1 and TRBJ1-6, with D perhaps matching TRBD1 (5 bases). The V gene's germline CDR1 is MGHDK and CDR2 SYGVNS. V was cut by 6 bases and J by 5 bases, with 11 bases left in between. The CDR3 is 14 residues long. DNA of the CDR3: TGTGCCAGCAGAGGGCAGGGTGATAATTCACCCCTCCACTTT. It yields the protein CASRGQGDNSPLHF.

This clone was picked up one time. The CDR3 nucleotides are TGTGCCAGCAGTCCAGGGACAGGGGGCAACGAGCAGTACTTC. Its translation: CASSPGTGGNEQYF. V gene TRBV6-2 or TRBV6-3 combines with J gene TRBJ2-7; TRBD1 agrees at 12 bases. The CDR3 is made up of 14 amino acids. V lost 5 bases, J lost 5 bases, and 4 bases stayed unmatched. CDR1 MNHEY and CDR2 SVGEGT come from the germline V gene.

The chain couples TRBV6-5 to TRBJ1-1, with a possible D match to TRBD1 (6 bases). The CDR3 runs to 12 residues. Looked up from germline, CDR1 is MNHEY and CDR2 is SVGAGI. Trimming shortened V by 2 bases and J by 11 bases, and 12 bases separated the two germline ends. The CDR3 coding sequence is TGTGCCAGCAGTTACGGGGGGGCAGGGGCTTTCTTT. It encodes CASSYGGAGAFF.

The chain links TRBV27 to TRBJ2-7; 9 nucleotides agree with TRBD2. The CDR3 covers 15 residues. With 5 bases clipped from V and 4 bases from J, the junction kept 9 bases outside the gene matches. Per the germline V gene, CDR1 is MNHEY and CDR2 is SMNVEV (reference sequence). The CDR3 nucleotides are TGTGCCAGCAGTACAATAGCGGGAGTAAATTACGAGCAGTACTTC. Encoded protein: CASSTIAGVNYEQYF.

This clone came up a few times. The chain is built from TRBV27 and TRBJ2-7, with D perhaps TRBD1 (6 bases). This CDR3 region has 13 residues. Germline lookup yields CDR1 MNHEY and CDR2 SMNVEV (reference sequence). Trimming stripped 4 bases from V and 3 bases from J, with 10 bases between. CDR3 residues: CASSWEGGYEQYF. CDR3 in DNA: TGTGCCAGCAGTTGGGAAGGGGGCTACGAGCAGTACTTC.

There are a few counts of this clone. The CDR3 spells CASSQDAARGRDTEAFF. The CDR3 bases are TGTGCCAGCAGCCAAGACGCCGCGCGGGGGCGTGACACTGAAGCTTTCTTT. The chain employs TRBV4-2 and TRBJ1-1; D possibly corresponds to TRBD1 (6 bases). Germline V gives CDR1 LGHNA, CDR2 YNFKEQ. V shed 0 bases and J shed 3 bases, with 17 bases lying between them. This CDR3 has 17 amino acids.

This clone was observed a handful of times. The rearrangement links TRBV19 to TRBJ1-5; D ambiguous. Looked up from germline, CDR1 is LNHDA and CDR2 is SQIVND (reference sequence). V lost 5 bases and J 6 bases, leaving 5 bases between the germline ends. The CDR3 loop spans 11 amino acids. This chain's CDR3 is CASSHGQPQHF. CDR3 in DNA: TGTGCCAGTAGTCACGGTCAGCCCCAGCATTTT.